This section outlines one T cell receptor (beta chain) sequence together with its context. Seattle enrolled patients during active infection and tracked them longitudinally. As handled by the study authors: Reference gene primer amplification yielded estimated nucleated cell counts. Sequenced by immunoSEQ multiplex PCR; TCRdb stores in-frame clones only, minus some. The V and J calls and the clone size are those of that table, but D and trimming were determined from the DNA. The sample records about 210,000 clones, 75% to 90% being singletons. This entry belongs to a study of blood T cell repertoires in COVID-19. Background on the study: The samples span acute and convalescent COVID-19 from the United States, Italy and Spain. Sources were T cells, B-cell-depleted T cells, or PBMCs; the material itself was cDNA or gDNA.

The V gene's germline CDR1 is SGHKS and CDR2 YYEKEE (reference sequence). The CDR3 runs to 14 residues. V was cut by 1 base and J by 4 bases, with 11 bases left in between. The sample consisted of peripheral blood. This rearrangement joins TRBV5-5 to TRBJ1-2, with D unresolved. This receptor was identified in a woman between 65 and 79 years old with COVID-19, enrolled during active disease. The CDR3, as DNA: TGTGCCAGCAGCTTGACGGAGGAAATCTATGGCTACACCTTC. It yields the protein CASSLTEEIYGYTF. The full variable domain, in which reference TRBV5-5 and TRBJ1-2 provide the parts outside the CDR3, is DAGVTQSPTHLIKTRGQQVTLRCSPISGHKSVSWYQQVLGQGPQFIFQYYEKEERGRGNFPDRFSARQFPNYSSELNVNALLLGDSALYLCASSLTEEIYGYTFGSGTRLTVV.